The 19 T cell receptor beta chains below all came from one sample that was sequenced in a study of blood T cell repertoires in COVID-19. The data were produced by immunoSEQ multiplex PCR, yet TCRdb's version contains in-frame clones alone and is incomplete. The sample records about 360,000 clones, approximately 86% being singletons. Sequencing input: peripheral blood. The origin of the receptors is an older woman with COVID-19, enrolled during active disease.

This clone has more than one count but fewer than ten. The CDR3 DNA sequence: TGTGCCAGCAGCTTAGGACAGGGATCAGATACGCAGTATTTT. Translating gives CASSLGQGSDTQYF. The genes are TRBV11-1 and TRBJ2-3, with TRBD1 matching over 7 bases. Germline CDR1 and CDR2: SGHAT and FQDESV (reference sequence). The length of the CDR3 is 14 residues. Trimming cost V 1 base and J 4 bases; bases outside gene matches: 2.

This sequence joins TRBV5-6 and TRBJ2-1; D is unclear. The CDR3 covers 14 residues. V was clipped by 0 bases and J by 5 bases, with 9 bases between them. The V gene's germline CDR1 is SGHDT and CDR2 YYEEEE. The CDR3 nucleotides are TGTGCCAGCAGCTTGGGGTCCCTACACAATGAGCAGTTCTTC. Translation: CASSLGSLHNEQFF.

This clone has just one count. V usage is TRBV19 and J usage is TRBJ1-1; D gene uncertain. This CDR3 contains 14 residues. Germline CDR1 and CDR2: LNHDA and SQIVND (reference sequence). Between the trimmed V and J ends, which lost 5 bases and 1 base, there was a span of 11 bases. CDR3 loop: CASSAAAQNTEAFF. Here the CDR3 DNA reads TGTGCCAGTAGTGCCGCCGCGCAGAACACTGAAGCTTTCTTT.

This chain joins TRBV5-5 and TRBJ1-1, with 9 bases identical to TRBD1. Trimming removed 4 bases from V and 5 bases from J; junction bases left unmatched: 15. Germline V gene data show CDR1 as SGHKS and CDR2 as YYEKEE (reference sequence). The CDR3 covers 17 residues. The CDR3, as DNA: TGTGCCAGCAGCGGGACCGGGACAGGGTTTTTTTTAACTGAAGCTTTCTTT. It encodes CASSGTGTGFFLTEAFF.

CDR3 loop: CASSSRTDTQYF. The CDR3 coding sequence is TGTGCCAGCAGCTCCCGCACAGATACGCAGTATTTT. This chain links TRBV28 with TRBJ2-3; D ambiguous. The V end was cut by 6 bases, the J end by 1 base, with 5 bases between. Germline CDR1 and CDR2: MDHEN and SYDVKM. The CDR3 length is 12 residues.

This clone was detected only a few times. The chain recombines TRBV5-6 with TRBJ1-6; no definite D call. The CDR3 has 13 amino acids. Germline V CDR1 and CDR2: SGHDT, YYEEEE. The V end lost 4 bases, the J end lost 6 bases, and 8 bases lay between the germline ends. The CDR3 region is CASSLYFNSPLHF. In DNA form, the CDR3 reads TGTGCCAGCAGCCTCTATTTTAATTCACCCCTCCACTTT.

CDR3 sequence: CASSTTQGTEAFF. CDR3 in DNA: TGTGCCAGTAGTACAACACAGGGGACTGAAGCTTTCTTT. The chain carries TRBV19 and TRBJ1-1, with 7 bases fitting TRBD1. The CDR3 consists of 13 residues. The V segment lost 4 bases and the J segment 5 bases; nucleotides outside the gene matches: 4. CDR1 LNHDA and CDR2 SQIVND come from the germline V gene (reference sequence).

This clone was recorded once. This rearrangement joins TRBV14 to TRBJ2-7; weak D call: TRBD2 (5 bases). The CDR3 is 16 residues long. The germline V and J ends were trimmed by 1 base and 3 bases, with 16 bases remaining between them. Germline CDR1 reads SGHDN; CDR2 reads FVKESK. Here the CDR3 DNA reads TGTGCCAGCAGCCAAGTTTTCGGGAACACCCGCTACGAGCAGTACTTC. This encodes CASSQVFGNTRYEQYF.

The V call is TRBV29-1, the J call TRBJ2-5; tentative D call: TRBD2 (5 bases). In germline, CDR1 is SQVTM, CDR2 ANQGSEA. V was clipped by 4 bases and J by 5 bases, with 14 bases between them. This CDR3 contains 13 residues. CDR3 amino acids: CSVVSAGGETQYF. The CDR3, as DNA: TGCAGCGTTGTTTCGGCGGGCGGGGAGACCCAGTACTTC.

The genes are TRBV9 and TRBJ1-1, with 8 positions matching TRBD1. There are 14 residues in the CDR3. V was clipped by 3 bases and J by 0 bases; unmatched bases: 1. Germline lookup yields CDR1 SGDLS and CDR2 YYNGEE. The CDR3 reads CASSEDRVNTEAFF. The DNA of the CDR3 is TGTGCCAGCAGCGAGGACAGGGTGAACACTGAAGCTTTCTTT.

The rearrangement links TRBV4-3 to TRBJ1-2; no clear D. CDR3 length: 15 residues. Germline V lookup: CDR1 LGHNA, CDR2 YSLEER. The ends were cut back, 0 bases at V and 5 bases at J, with 13 bases in the middle. The CDR3 nucleotides are TGCGCCAGCAGCCAAGATTCGGGCAGGACTTATGGCTACACCTTC. Its protein product is CASSQDSGRTYGYTF.

The chain is built from TRBV5-1 and TRBJ1-2; 8 bases are a match to TRBD1. This CDR3 has 14 residues. CDR1 SGHRS and CDR2 YFSETQ come from the germline V gene. Germline trimming cut 2 bases from V and 3 bases from J; bases unmatched to any gene: 3. This CDR3 reads CASSLTGGHYGYTF. The DNA of the CDR3 is TGCGCCAGCAGCTTAACAGGGGGGCACTATGGCTACACCTTC.

The V and J genes are TRBV11-1 and TRBJ2-2, with TRBD2 identical over 9 bases. This CDR3 contains 16 residues. Germline loops: CDR1 SGHAT, CDR2 FQDESV (reference sequence). V lost 5 bases to trimming and J lost 2 bases; unmatched junction nucleotides: 6. The chain's CDR3 is CASSNIAGDNTGELFF. The CDR3 coding sequence is TGTGCCAGCAGCAACATAGCGGGGGACAACACCGGGGAGCTGTTTTTT.

The gene calls are TRBV19 and TRBJ2-4; weak D call: TRBD2 (6 bases). In germline, CDR1 is LNHDA, CDR2 SQIVND (reference sequence). V was cut by 6 bases and J by 8 bases, with 20 bases left in between. The CDR3 is made up of 15 amino acids. CDR3 residues: CASRGLSGEGDIQYF. CDR3 sequence (DNA): TGTGCCAGTAGGGGCCTTAGCGGCGAGGGAGACATTCAGTACTTC. Variable domain in full (rest from reference TRBV19 and TRBJ2-4): DGGITQSPKYLFRKEGQNVTLSCEQNLNHDAMYWYRQDPGQGLRLIYYSQIVNDFQKGDIAEGYSVSREKKESFPLTVTSAQKNPTAFYLCASRGLSGEGDIQYFGAGTRLSVL.

This clone was seen a single time. V usage is TRBV19 and J usage is TRBJ1-3, with D unresolved. Germline CDR1 is LNHDA and CDR2 is SQIVND (reference sequence). V lost 3 bases and J 0 bases, leaving 9 bases between the germline ends. The CDR3 contains 15 residues. Written as DNA, the CDR3 is TGTGCCAGTAGTATGAGTGCTGGCTCTGGAAACACCATATATTTT. The encoded protein is CASSMSAGSGNTIYF. The full variable domain, in which reference TRBV19 and TRBJ1-3 provide the parts outside the CDR3, is DGGITQSPKYLFRKEGQNVTLSCEQNLNHDAMYWYRQDPGQGLRLIYYSQIVNDFQKGDIAEGYSVSREKKESFPLTVTSAQKNPTAFYLCASSMSAGSGNTIYFGEGSWLTVV.

The J gene is TRBJ2-7, the V gene TRBV7-8; the match to TRBD1 covers 12 bases. The CDR3 contains 14 residues. Germline CDR1 SGHVS, CDR2 FQNEAQ. The V and J ends lost 5 bases and 10 bases, in that order; junction bases with no gene match: 9. CDR3 in amino acids: CASSAVGQGAGQYF. The CDR3 nucleotides read TGTGCCAGCAGCGCAGTGGGACAGGGGGCGGGACAGTACTTC.

The rearrangement joins TRBV30 to TRBJ2-5, with D possibly TRBD2 on 5 matching bases. CDR1 is GTSNPN and CDR2 is SVGIG in the germline V gene (reference sequence). CDR3 length: 15 residues. Deletions cut 0 bases from V and 1 base from J, with 12 bases between. CDR3 sequence: CAWSVLSGVQETQYF. In DNA, the CDR3 is TGTGCCTGGAGTGTACTTTCCGGGGTCCAAGAGACCCAGTACTTC.

This clone was detected a few times. This rearrangement joins TRBV5-8 to TRBJ1-5, with unresolved D. Germline assignment: CDR1 SGHTS and CDR2 YDEGEE. Trimming cost V 0 bases and J 3 bases, with 7 bases left between them. The CDR3 runs 14 residues. CDR3 nucleotides: TGTGCCAGCAGCTTGGGAGGGAACAATCAGCCCCAGCATTTT. It is translated as CASSLGGNNQPQHF.

The rearrangement links TRBV27 to TRBJ1-4; 7 bases align to TRBD1. J lost 4 bases, V lost 4 bases, and 3 bases had no gene match. The CDR3 has 14 amino acids. Germline lookup yields CDR1 MNHEY and CDR2 SMNVEV (reference sequence). This chain's CDR3 is CASSYRQGNEKLFF. CDR3 in DNA: TGTGCCAGCAGTTATCGACAGGGTAATGAAAAACTGTTTTTT.